The present T cell receptor (beta chain) was sequenced within a study of CD8 T cell repertoires and HIV-1 epitope variants. At the level of the study: T cells were stimulated with Twenty-five Gag and Nef peptides separately. 1M T cells were kept uncultured as a baseline. Tested: three Gag epitope families, Nef HW9 and YT9. Whole-study findings and limits: Eight to ten TCR beta clonotypes were antigen-specific, five or six apparently recognizing autologous or escape variants.

TCRdb's table, derived via immunoSEQ multiplex PCR, lists solely in-frame clones and lacks some. The sample carries about 5,100 clones, 66% recorded once. Of note for this clone: What it binds is unknown.

Germline V gives CDR1 LGHNA, CDR2 YSLEER. The CDR3 contains 13 residues. V lost 1 base and J lost 8, with 9 bases in between. Input material: cultured CD8+ T cells derived from PBMCs. The chain carries TRBV4-3 and TRBJ2-4; TRBD2 might be the D (5 bases). The TCR sequence derives from a male donor with HIV. The CDR3 nucleotides read TGCGCCAGCAGCCAAGGGGTGAGGGACATTCAGTACTTC. Translation gives CASSQGVRDIQYF.